Below are 3 T cell receptor beta chains sequenced from a single sample in a study of shared clonotypes between healthy human individuals. This table comes from immunoSEQ multiplex PCR, and its TCRdb copy is limited to in-frame clones, with some not included. The table has about 490,000 clones, roughly 80% seen once; the top ten hold over 9.5%. The sequencing sample was made of PBMCs. The source of these receptors is a woman between 40 and 50 years old in good health. Some clones in this sample may be carry-over from other donors' samples.

The genes are TRBV7-9 and TRBJ1-4; D is possibly TRBD1 (6 bases). The CDR3 consists of 14 residues. Between the trimmed V and J ends, which lost 7 bases and 8 bases, there was a span of 17 bases. CDR1 and CDR2 (germline): SEHNR, FQNEAQ (reference sequence). CDR3 in amino acids: CASTQPGGWEKLFF. CDR3 nucleotides: TGTGCCAGCACACAACCGGGGGGCTGGGAAAAACTGTTTTTT.

About this clone itself: Relative to the germline gene, one junction end is altered; a read error may explain this. V is TRBV5-1 and J is TRBJ2-6; D gene ambiguous. The CDR3 length is 14 residues. Looked up from germline, CDR1 is SGHRS and CDR2 is YFSETQ. The CDR3 DNA follows: TGCGCAAGCAGCCCGAGCTCTGGGGCCAACGTCCTGACTTTC. It translates to CASSPSSGANVLTF.

The chain joins TRBV27 to TRBJ1-4, with 10 bases matching TRBD1. Trimming removed 6 bases from V and 7 bases from J; junction bases left unmatched: 5. The CDR3 has 14 residues. CDR1 and CDR2 from the germline V gene are MNHEY and SMNVEV (reference sequence). CDR3 in DNA: TGTGCCAGCAGGACAGGGGGCAGTGTTGAAAAACTGTTTTTT. Translation: CASRTGGSVEKLFF.